This is a list of T cell receptor beta chains from one sample in a study of cytomegalovirus exposure and HLA in healthy donors. The table came from immunoSEQ multiplex PCR; TCRdb's copy has only in-frame clones and leaves some out. This table holds about 130,000 clones, roughly nine tenths found once. Material for sequencing was PBMCs. These receptors all come from a woman under 30 in good health and CMV-seronegative. Both conserved end residues are part of each CDR3. D genes are given only for firm matches. Some rows have no size entry. The others give once, few or many, or a class for an expanded clone.

v_gene	d_gene	j_gene	abundance	CDR3nt	CDR3aa
TRBV6-1	-	TRBJ2-1	-	TGTGCCAGCAGTGATCTGGCGGCGAGACCCTACAATGAGCAGTTCTTC	CASSDLAARPYNEQFF
TRBV18	-	TRBJ1-2	few	TGTGCCAGCTCACCCGACTTGCTCGTTGGTGGCTACACCTTC	CASSPDLLVGGYTF
TRBV9	TRBD1	TRBJ1-4	-	TGTGCCAGCAGCGTAGGGGGCAGGGGGAATGAAAAACTGTTTTTT	CASSVGGRGNEKLFF
TRBV19	-	TRBJ1-2	-	TGTGCCAGTACAGACAGTATGGGGGACATCTATGGCTACACCTTC	CASTDSMGDIYGYTF
TRBV7-6	TRBD1	TRBJ2-7	-	TGTGCCAGCAGCTCGGACAGGGGCGAGCAGTACTTC	CASSSDRGEQYF
TRBV19	-	TRBJ1-2	-	TGTGCCAGTAGTATATTTTTGGCCGCTAACTATGGCTACACCTTC	CASSIFLAANYGYTF
TRBV7-9	-	TRBJ2-7	-	TGTGCCAGCAGCTGGGCACAGGGACCGACACTTTACGAGCAGTACTTC	CASSWAQGPTLYEQYF
TRBV12-5	TRBD1	TRBJ2-7	-	TGTGCTAGTGGTCTAGGACAGGGGGTCTACGAGCAGTACTTC	CASGLGQGVYEQYF
TRBV18	TRBD1	TRBJ1-1	once	TGTGCCAGCTCACAAACCGGGACAGGGGCAGAAGCTTTCTTT	CASSQTGTGAEAFF
TRBV6-1	TRBD1	TRBJ1-5	-	TGTGCCAGCACCTGGGGGACAGGGAGGCAGCCCCAGCATTTT	CASTWGTGRQPQHF
TRBV19	-	TRBJ1-1	-	TGTGCCAGTAGTATCGACACACCGGCTGAAGCTTTCTTT	CASSIDTPAEAFF
TRBV27	TRBD1	TRBJ1-5	-	TGTGCCAGCAGGACTACAACAGGGGGCCTTAATCAGCCCCAGCATTTT	CASRTTTGGLNQPQHF
TRBV5-8	TRBD2	TRBJ2-3	-	TGTGCCAGCAGCTACGGGACTACCCGCACAGATACGCAGTATTTT	CASSYGTTRTDTQYF
TRBV2	-	TRBJ1-5	once	TGTGCCAGCAGTGAAGGGGACTATCAGCCCCAGCATTTT	CASSEGDYQPQHF
TRBV6-4	TRBD2	TRBJ2-5	medium-sized	TGTGCCAGCAGTGATACGGCGGGGGGTCAAGAGACCCAGTACTTC	CASSDTAGGQETQYF
TRBV5-6	-	TRBJ2-1	once	TGTGCCAGCAGCTTGAGGGGAGTAGCGGCATCCTACAATGAGCAGTTCTTC	CASSLRGVAASYNEQFF
TRBV6-6	-	TRBJ1-1	few	TGTGCCAGCAGTTTGGCAGGGAAAGCTTTCTTT	CASSLAGKAFF
TRBV11-2	-	TRBJ1-6	-	TGTGCCAGCAGTTCCTCGGGACAAGGGAGTTCACCCCTCCACTTT	CASSSSGQGSSPLHF
TRBV5-1	TRBD1	TRBJ2-7	-	TGCGCCAGCAGCCCCGAAGGCGGGACAGGGGACTTTGCCTACGAGCAGTACTTC	CASSPEGGTGDFAYEQYF
TRBV4-1	TRBD2	TRBJ2-7	-	TGCGCCAGCAGCCAAGAAGCCGCCGGGACTAGTCTCCGCGAGCAGTACTTC	CASSQEAAGTSLREQYF
TRBV7-8	TRBD1	TRBJ1-2	-	TGTGCCAGCACTCCAAGGGGGGACAGGGGTTATGGCTACACCTTC	CASTPRGDRGYGYTF
TRBV28	-	TRBJ1-1	-	TGTGCCAGCACTCTGCCACAGATGAACACTGAAGCTTTCTTT	CASTLPQMNTEAFF
TRBV29-1	-	TRBJ2-5	-	TGCAGCGTTGACAGGGGTTTAGAGACCCAGTACTTC	CSVDRGLETQYF
TRBV29-1	-	TRBJ2-2	-	TGCAGCGTTTTCCCGAACGTGGGGCCAAACACCGGGGAGCTGTTTTTT	CSVFPNVGPNTGELFF
TRBV29-1	-	TRBJ2-7	-	TGCAGCGCGGGAGGAGTGTGGAGGGGGGAGCAGTACTTC	CSAGGVWRGEQYF
TRBV2	-	TRBJ1-1	-	TGTGCCAGCACGGGGAGGGGGGCCACTGAAGCTTTCTTT	CASTGRGATEAFF
TRBV10-3	TRBD1	TRBJ1-4	once	TGTGCCACCTCTAGACAGGGTGAAAAACTGTTTTTT	CATSRQGEKLFF
TRBV5-1	-	TRBJ2-3	-	TGCGCCAGCAGCTTGCACACAGATACGCAGTATTTT	CASSLHTDTQYF
TRBV10-3	TRBD2	TRBJ2-5	-	TGTGCCATCAGGGGGACTAGCGGTTCACAAGAGACCCAGTACTTC	CAIRGTSGSQETQYF
TRBV5-1	TRBD1	TRBJ1-1	-	TGCGCCAGCAGCCCTGGACCCTACAGGGGAAGAAGCACTGAAGCTTTCTTT	CASSPGPYRGRSTEAFF
TRBV2	-	TRBJ1-5	few	TGTGCCAGCACCGGGCAGGGAATCCGTAATCAGCCCCAGCATTTT	CASTGQGIRNQPQHF
TRBV7-6	-	TRBJ1-5	-	TGTGCCAGCAGCTTTTCAACGACAGCCCCCCAGCATTTT	CASSFSTTAPQHF
TRBV5-1	TRBD1	TRBJ2-6	-	TGCGCCAGCAGCTTGGACGGACAGGGGCACAGTTCTGGGGCCAACGTCCTGACTTTC	CASSLDGQGHSSGANVLTF
TRBV29-1	TRBD1	TRBJ1-5	-	TGCAGCGTTAATGTGGGACAGTATAGCAATCAGCCCCAGCATTTT	CSVNVGQYSNQPQHF
TRBV12-5	TRBD1	TRBJ2-7	-	TGTGCTAGTGGTGCCGCCGGGACAGGGCTCTACGAGCAGTACTTC	CASGAAGTGLYEQYF
TRBV27	-	TRBJ1-5	-	TGTGCCAGCAGTTCGATAAACGGAGTTGGAGGCAATCAGCCCCAGCATTTT	CASSSINGVGGNQPQHF